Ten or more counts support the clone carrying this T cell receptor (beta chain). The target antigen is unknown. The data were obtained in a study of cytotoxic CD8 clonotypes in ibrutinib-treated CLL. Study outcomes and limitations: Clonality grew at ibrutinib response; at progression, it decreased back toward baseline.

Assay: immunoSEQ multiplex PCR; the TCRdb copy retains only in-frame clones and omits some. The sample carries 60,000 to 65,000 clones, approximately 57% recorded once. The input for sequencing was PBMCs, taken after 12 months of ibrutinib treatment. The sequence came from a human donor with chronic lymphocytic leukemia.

In DNA form, the CDR3 reads TGTGCCAGCAGTGAAGCGTTCTCGGCCGGGGAGCTGTTTTTT. Translation gives CASSEAFSAGELFF. V gene TRBV2 combines with J gene TRBJ2-2; D is ambiguous. This CDR3 contains 14 residues. In germline, CDR1 is SNHLY, CDR2 FYNNEI. The germline V and J ends were trimmed by 0 bases and 6 bases, with 8 bases remaining between them.